These 7 T cell receptor beta chains originate from one sample sequenced in a study of T cell responses to AZD1222 COVID-19 vaccine. TCRdb's copy holds only in-frame clones and misses some; the assay was immunoSEQ multiplex PCR. This table has 140,000 to 150,000 clones, around 90% appearing once. The sequencing used peripheral blood, collected on day 0 of AZD1222 vaccination. The source of these receptors is an adult in good health.

The gene calls are TRBV7-3 and TRBJ2-3; weak D call: TRBD2 (7 bases). From germline, CDR1 is SGHTA and CDR2 FQGTGA. Trimming stripped 0 bases from V and 5 bases from J, with 9 bases between. The CDR3 is made up of 14 amino acids. CDR3 sequence reads: CASSLTGGRDTQYF. In DNA, the CDR3 is TGTGCCAGCAGCTTAACCGGGGGGCGAGATACGCAGTATTTT.

This clone was seen just once. The chain combines TRBV10-3 with TRBJ1-2, with 9 bases fitting TRBD1. This CDR3 is built from 21 residues. V lost 5 bases and J lost 5; bases outside the gene matches: 27. Looked up from germline, CDR1 is ENHRY and CDR2 is SYGVKD. The CDR3 region has the DNA TGTGCCATCAGTAGTAGTTCACGGTGGGACAGGGAAAGAATTGTGTCGTATGGCTACACCTTC. It yields the protein CAISSSSRWDRERIVSYGYTF.

The gene calls are TRBV7-2 and TRBJ2-3; the match to TRBD2 covers 7 bases. The CDR3 contains 16 residues. The V segment lost 5 bases and the J segment 0 bases; nucleotides outside the gene matches: 8. CDR1 is SGHTA and CDR2 is FQGNSA in the germline V gene. The DNA for the CDR3 is TGTGCCAGCAGCCCCCGATGGGGGGGAAGCACAGATACGCAGTATTTT. It codes for CASSPRWGGSTDTQYF.

The chain has TRBV30 and TRBJ1-4, with D possibly TRBD1 on 5 matching bases. The V end lost 2 bases, the J end lost 6 bases, and 10 bases lay between the germline ends. The V gene's germline CDR1 is GTSNPN and CDR2 SVGIG (reference sequence). The CDR3 has 13 amino acids. The CDR3 reads CAWSSGQDEKLFF. DNA of the CDR3: TGTGCCTGGAGTTCGGGGCAGGATGAAAAACTGTTTTTT.

The V call is TRBV7-3, the J call TRBJ1-1; D possibly corresponds to TRBD1 (5 bases). The germline gives CDR1 SGHTA, CDR2 FQGTGA. The V and J ends lost 5 bases and 3 bases respectively, with 10 bases between them. The CDR3 is 13 residues long. The CDR3 bases are TGTGCCAGCAGCCCACGGGGGGACACTGAAGCTTTCTTT. It codes for CASSPRGDTEAFF. The variable domain in full, completed from reference TRBV7-3 and TRBJ1-1, reads GAGVSQTPSNKVTEKGKYVELRCDPISGHTALYWYRQSLGQGPEFLIYFQGTGAADDSGLPNDRFFAVRPEGSVSTLKIQRTERGDSAVYLCASSPRGDTEAFFGQGTRLTVV.

Notes on this clone: In the same sample, other DNA sequences code for this CDR3. The chain carries TRBV5-1 and TRBJ1-5; D gene ambiguous. Germline V lookup: CDR1 SGHRS, CDR2 YFSETQ. Trimming took off 5 bases at V and 0 bases at J, with 6 bases between the two ends. The CDR3 spans 13 residues. CDR3 protein: CASSLDSNQPQHF. The CDR3 coding sequence is TGCGCCAGCAGTTTAGATAGCAATCAGCCCCAGCATTTT.

This chain joins TRBV7-2 and TRBJ1-6, with D unclear. V lost 3 bases to trimming and J lost 2 bases, with 11 bases between them. The CDR3 runs 16 residues. The germline CDR1 and CDR2 sequences are SGHTA and FQGNSA. CDR3: CASSLNHIPYNSPLHF. The DNA for the CDR3 is TGTGCCAGCAGCTTGAACCACATCCCCTATAATTCACCCCTCCACTTT.